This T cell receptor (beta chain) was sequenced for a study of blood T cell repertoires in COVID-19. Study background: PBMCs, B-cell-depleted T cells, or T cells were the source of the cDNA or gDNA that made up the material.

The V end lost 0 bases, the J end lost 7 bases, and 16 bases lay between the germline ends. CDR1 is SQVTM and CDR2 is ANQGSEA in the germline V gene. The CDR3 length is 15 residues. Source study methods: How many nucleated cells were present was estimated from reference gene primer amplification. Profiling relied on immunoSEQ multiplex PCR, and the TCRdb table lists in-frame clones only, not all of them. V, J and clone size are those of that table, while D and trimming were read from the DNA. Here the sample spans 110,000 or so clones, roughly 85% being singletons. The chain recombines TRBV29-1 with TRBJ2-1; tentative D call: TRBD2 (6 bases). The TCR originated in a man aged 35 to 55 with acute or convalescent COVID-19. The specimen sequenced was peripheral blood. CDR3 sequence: CSVEDQVPSANEQFF. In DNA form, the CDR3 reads TGCAGCGTTGAAGATCAGGTCCCTAGCGCTAATGAGCAGTTCTTC.